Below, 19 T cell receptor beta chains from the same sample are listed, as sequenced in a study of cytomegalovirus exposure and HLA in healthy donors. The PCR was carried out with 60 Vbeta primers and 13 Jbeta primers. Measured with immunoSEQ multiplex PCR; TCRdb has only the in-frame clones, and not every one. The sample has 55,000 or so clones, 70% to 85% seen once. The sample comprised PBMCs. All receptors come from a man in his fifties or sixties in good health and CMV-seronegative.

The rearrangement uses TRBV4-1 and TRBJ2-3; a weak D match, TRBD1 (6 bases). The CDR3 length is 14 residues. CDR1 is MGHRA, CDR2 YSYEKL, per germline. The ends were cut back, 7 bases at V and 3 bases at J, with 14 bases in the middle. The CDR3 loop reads CASIGLGATDTQYF. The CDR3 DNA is TGCGCCAGCATTGGGTTGGGGGCAACAGATACGCAGTATTTT.

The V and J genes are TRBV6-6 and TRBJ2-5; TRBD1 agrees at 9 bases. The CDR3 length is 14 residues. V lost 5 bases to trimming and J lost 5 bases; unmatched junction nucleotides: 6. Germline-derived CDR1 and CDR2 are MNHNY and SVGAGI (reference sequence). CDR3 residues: CASSVQGAQETQYF. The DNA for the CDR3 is TGTGCCAGCAGTGTACAGGGGGCTCAGGAGACCCAGTACTTC.

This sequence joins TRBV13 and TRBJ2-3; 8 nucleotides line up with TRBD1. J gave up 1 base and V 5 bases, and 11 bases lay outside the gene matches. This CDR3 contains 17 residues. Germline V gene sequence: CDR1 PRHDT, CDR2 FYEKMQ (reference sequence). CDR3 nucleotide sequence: TGTGCCAGCAGCCCGGGACTGACAGGGGTCGGCACAGATACGCAGTATTTT. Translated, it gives CASSPGLTGVGTDTQYF.

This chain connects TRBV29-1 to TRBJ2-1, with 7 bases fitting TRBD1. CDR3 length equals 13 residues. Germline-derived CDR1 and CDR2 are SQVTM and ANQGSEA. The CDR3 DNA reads TGCAGTGCGGTCGGGACAGAAGACAATGAGCAGTTCTTC. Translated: CSAVGTEDNEQFF.

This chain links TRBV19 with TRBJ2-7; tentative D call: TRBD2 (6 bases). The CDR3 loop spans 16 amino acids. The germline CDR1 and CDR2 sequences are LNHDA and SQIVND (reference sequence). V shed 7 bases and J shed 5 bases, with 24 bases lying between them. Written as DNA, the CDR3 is TGTGCCAGTACCCATGGAAGTGGTCAGGGAGGACACGAGCAGTACTTC. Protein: CASTHGSGQGGHEQYF.

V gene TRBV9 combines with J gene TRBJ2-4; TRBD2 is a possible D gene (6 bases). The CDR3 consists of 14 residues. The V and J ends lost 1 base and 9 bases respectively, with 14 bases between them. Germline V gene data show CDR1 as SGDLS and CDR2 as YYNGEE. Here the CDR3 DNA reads TGTGCCAGCAGCGTAAGGACGGCCGGGGGCATTCAGTACTTC. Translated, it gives CASSVRTAGGIQYF.

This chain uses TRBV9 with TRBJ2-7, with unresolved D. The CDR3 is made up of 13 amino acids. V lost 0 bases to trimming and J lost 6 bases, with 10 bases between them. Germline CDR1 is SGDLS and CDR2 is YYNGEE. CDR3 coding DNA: TGTGCCAGCAGCGTAGTTCCGGGTAGCGAGCAGTACTTC. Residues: CASSVVPGSEQYF.

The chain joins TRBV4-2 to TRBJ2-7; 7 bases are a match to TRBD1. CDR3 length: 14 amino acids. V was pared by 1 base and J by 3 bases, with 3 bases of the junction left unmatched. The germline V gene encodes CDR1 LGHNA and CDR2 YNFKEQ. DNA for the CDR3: TGTGCCAGCAGCCAAGGGACAGGCAACTACGAGCAGTACTTC. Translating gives CASSQGTGNYEQYF.

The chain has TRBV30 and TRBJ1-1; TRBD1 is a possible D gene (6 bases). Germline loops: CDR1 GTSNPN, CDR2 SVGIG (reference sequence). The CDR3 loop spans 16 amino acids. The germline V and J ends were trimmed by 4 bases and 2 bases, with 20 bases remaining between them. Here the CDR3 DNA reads TGTGCCTGGATGGAAGGGCATGGCAGGGGCAACACTGAAGCTTTCTTT. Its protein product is CAWMEGHGRGNTEAFF.

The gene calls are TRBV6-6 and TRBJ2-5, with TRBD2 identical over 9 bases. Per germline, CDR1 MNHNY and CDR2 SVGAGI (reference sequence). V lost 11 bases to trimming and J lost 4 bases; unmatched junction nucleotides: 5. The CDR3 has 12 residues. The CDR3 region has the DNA TGTGCCGGCAATAGCGGGGGAGAGACCCAGTACTTC. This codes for CAGNSGGETQYF.

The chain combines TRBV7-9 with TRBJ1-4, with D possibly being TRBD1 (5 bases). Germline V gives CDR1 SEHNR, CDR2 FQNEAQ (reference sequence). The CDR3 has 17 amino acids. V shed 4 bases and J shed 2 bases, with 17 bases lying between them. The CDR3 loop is CASSSPQGSSTNEKLFF. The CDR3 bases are TGTGCCAGCAGCTCACCCCAGGGTAGCTCGACTAATGAAAAACTGTTTTTT.

The CDR3 DNA is TGTGCCAGCAGCTCCAGGGGGCCCGGGGGGACCCAGTACTTC. It translates to CASSSRGPGGTQYF. V is TRBV7-2 and J is TRBJ2-5; 8 nucleotides line up with TRBD1. The germline V gene encodes CDR1 SGHTA and CDR2 FQGNSA. This CDR3 has 14 amino acids. With 4 bases clipped from V and 7 bases from J, the junction kept 8 bases outside the gene matches.

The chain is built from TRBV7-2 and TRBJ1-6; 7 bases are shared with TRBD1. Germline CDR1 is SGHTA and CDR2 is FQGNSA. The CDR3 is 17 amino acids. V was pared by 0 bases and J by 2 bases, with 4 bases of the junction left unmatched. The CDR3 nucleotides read TGTGCCAGCAGCTTAGCGCGGACAGGCCCCTATAATTCACCCCTCCACTTT. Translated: CASSLARTGPYNSPLHF.

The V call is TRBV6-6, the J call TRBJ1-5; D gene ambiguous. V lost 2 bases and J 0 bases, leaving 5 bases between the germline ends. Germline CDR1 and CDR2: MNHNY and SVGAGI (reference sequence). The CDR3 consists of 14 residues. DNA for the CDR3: TGTGCCAGCAGTTACATCATTAGCAATCAGCCCCAGCATTTT. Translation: CASSYIISNQPQHF.

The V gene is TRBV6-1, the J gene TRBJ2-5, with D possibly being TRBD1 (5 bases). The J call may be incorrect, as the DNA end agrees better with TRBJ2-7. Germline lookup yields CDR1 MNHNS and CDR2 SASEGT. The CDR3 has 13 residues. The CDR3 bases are TGTGCCAGCAGTGTAGGCAGGGTGTACGAGCAGTACTTC. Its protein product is CASSVGRVYEQYF.

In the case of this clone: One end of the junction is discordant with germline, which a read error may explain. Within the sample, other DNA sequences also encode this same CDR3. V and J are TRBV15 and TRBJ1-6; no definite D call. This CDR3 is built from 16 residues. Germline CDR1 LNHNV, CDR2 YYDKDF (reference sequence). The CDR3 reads CATSRDEGPDNSPLHF. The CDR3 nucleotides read TGTGCCACCAGCAGAGATGAGGGTCCGGATAATTCCCCCCTCCACTTT. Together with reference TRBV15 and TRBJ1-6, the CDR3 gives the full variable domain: DAMVIQNPRYQVTQFGKPVTLSCSQTLNHNVMYWYQQKSSQAPKLLFHYYDKDFNNEADTPDNFQSRRPNTSFCFLDIRSPGLGDTAMYLCATSRDEGPDNSPLHFGNGTRLTVT.

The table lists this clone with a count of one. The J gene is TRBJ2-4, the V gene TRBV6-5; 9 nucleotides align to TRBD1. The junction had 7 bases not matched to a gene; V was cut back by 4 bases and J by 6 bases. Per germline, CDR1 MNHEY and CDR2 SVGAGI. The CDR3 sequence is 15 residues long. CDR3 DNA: TGTGCCAGCAGTTCGGGACAGGGTAGGACAAACATTCAGTACTTC. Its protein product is CASSSGQGRTNIQYF.

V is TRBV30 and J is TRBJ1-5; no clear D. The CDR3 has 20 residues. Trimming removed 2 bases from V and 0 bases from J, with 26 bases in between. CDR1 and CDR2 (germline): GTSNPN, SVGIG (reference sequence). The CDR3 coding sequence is TGTGCCTGGAGTCTCGGAGGTAGGTGGGCAGCTGGTTATAGCAATCAGCCCCAGCATTTT. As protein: CAWSLGGRWAAGYSNQPQHF.

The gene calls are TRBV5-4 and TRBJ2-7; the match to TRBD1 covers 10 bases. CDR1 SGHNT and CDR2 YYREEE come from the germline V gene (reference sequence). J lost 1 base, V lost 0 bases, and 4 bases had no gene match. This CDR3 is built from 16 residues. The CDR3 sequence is CASSLGTGGTSYEQYF. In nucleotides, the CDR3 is TGTGCCAGCAGCTTGGGGACAGGGGGTACTTCCTACGAGCAGTACTTC.